Following are 26 T cell receptor beta chains from one sample sequenced in a study of spatial heterogeneity in lung cancer. Via MiXCR, TCRdb re-called the 5' RACE reads, giving one row per CDR3 protein. The sample contains more than 95,000 distinct CDR3 sequences, less than 15% of which appear only once. Stated time point: blood at routine non-recurrence follow-up after resection. Whole RNA, isolated from tumor, nontumor lung or frozen PBMC, was sequenced without prior sorting. Sample: PBMCs, taken at follow-up. Receptors originate from a male donor with early-stage non-small cell lung cancer.

J is TRBJ1-6 and V is TRBV4-3; no clear D gene. Germline loops: CDR1 LGHNA, CDR2 YSLEER. The CDR3 runs to 14 residues. V was cut by 1 base and J by 7 bases, with 8 bases left in between. The CDR3 DNA reads TGCGCCAGCAGCCAAGTCGTCCACAATTCACCCCTCCACTTT. Residues: CASSQVVHNSPLHF.

There are many counts of this clonotype. The chain is built from TRBV7-3 and TRBJ2-3; 7 bases match TRBD2. This CDR3 is built from 17 residues. J gave up 1 base and V 4 bases, and 11 bases lay outside the gene matches. Germline assignment: CDR1 SGHTA and CDR2 FQGTGA. As DNA, the CDR3 is TGTGCCAGCAGCTCCTCGACTAGCTTCTTAGGCACAGATACGCAGTATTTT. Translating gives CASSSSTSFLGTDTQYF. Looking up the rest from reference TRBV7-3 and TRBJ2-3 gives the full variable domain: GAGVSQTPSNKVTEKGKYVELRCDPISGHTALYWYRQSLGQGPEFLIYFQGTGAADDSGLPNDRFFAVRPEGSVSTLKIQRTERGDSAVYLCASSSSTSFLGTDTQYFGPGTRLTVL.

This clonotype was observed a single time. The chain uses TRBV7-2 and TRBJ1-1; D is uncertain. The CDR3 is 14 amino acids. Germline lookup yields CDR1 SGHTA and CDR2 FQGNSA. V was trimmed by 1 base and J by 7 bases, leaving 13 bases between them. CDR3 in amino acids: CASSLERVLGEAFF. In DNA form, the CDR3 reads TGTGCCAGCAGCTTAGAAAGGGTTTTAGGTGAAGCTTTCTTT.

This clonotype showed up just once. The rearrangement uses TRBV5-1 and TRBJ2-5; 13 bases map to TRBD2. There are 16 residues in the CDR3. Trimming cost V 2 bases and J 4 bases; bases outside gene matches: 5. Germline CDR1 is SGHRS and CDR2 is YFSETQ. The CDR3 spells CASSLGTSGVRETQYF. The CDR3, as DNA: TGCGCCAGCAGCTTAGGGACTAGCGGGGTACGAGAGACCCAGTACTTC.

This clonotype was seen repeatedly, ten times or more. The chain employs TRBV10-2 and TRBJ2-1; 9 nucleotides match TRBD2. Per the germline V gene, CDR1 is WSHSY and CDR2 is SAAADI. This CDR3 has 15 residues. The V and J ends lost 8 bases and 8 bases, in that order; junction bases with no gene match: 13. CDR3 amino acids: CASRTAGGPVDEQFF. In nucleotides, the CDR3 is TGCGCCAGCCGGACGGCGGGGGGGCCTGTAGATGAGCAGTTCTTC.

The chain uses TRBV6-2 or TRBV6-3 and TRBJ1-6; TRBD1 matches at 7 bases. The germline CDR1 and CDR2 sequences are MNHEY and SVGEGT. Germline trimming cut 2 bases from V and 9 bases from J; bases unmatched to any gene: 7. CDR3 length: 15 residues. For the CDR3, the DNA is TGTGCCAGCAGTTACCCCTTTTCAGGGGGTTCACCCCTCCACTTT. Protein: CASSYPFSGGSPLHF.

This clonotype was seen ten or more times. The chain links TRBV3-1 to TRBJ1-2; no clear D gene. The V gene lost 1 base and the J gene lost 1 base, with 4 bases spanning the gap. CDR1 and CDR2 from the germline V gene are LGHDT and YNNKEL (reference sequence). The CDR3 contains 13 residues. CDR3 loop: CASSQGVNYGYTF. CDR3 nucleotides: TGTGCCAGCAGCCAAGGCGTTAACTATGGCTACACCTTC.

The sample holds many counts of this clonotype. The rearrangement joins TRBV20-1 to TRBJ2-1; 9 bases are shared with TRBD1. V was clipped by 0 bases and J by 7 bases; unmatched bases: 1. CDR1 is DFQATT and CDR2 is SNEGSKA in the germline V gene (reference sequence). CDR3 length equals 13 residues. The CDR3, as DNA: TGCAGTGCTAGAGAAGGACAGGGGAATGAGCAGTTCTTC. Its translation: CSAREGQGNEQFF.

This clonotype was seen many times. The DNA of the CDR3 is TGTGCCAGCAGCACGACAGGGGGCGATGGCTACACCTTC. It translates to CASSTTGGDGYTF. The chain carries TRBV5-6 and TRBJ1-2, with TRBD1 identical over 10 bases. Trimming cost V 4 bases and J 6 bases; bases outside gene matches: 3. This CDR3 spans 13 amino acids. CDR1 and CDR2 from the germline V gene are SGHDT and YYEEEE.

J is TRBJ1-4 and V is TRBV27; no clear D. CDR1 and CDR2 (germline): MNHEY, SMNVEV (reference sequence). V was trimmed by 0 bases and J by 8 bases, leaving 10 bases between them. The CDR3 length is 14 residues. The CDR3 nucleotides read TGTGCCAGCAGTTTATCCGGCCTGGGCGAAAAACTGTTTTTT. Protein sequence: CASSLSGLGEKLFF.

This clonotype was found many times. The V and J genes are TRBV11-2 and TRBJ1-1; possibly TRBD1 for D (6 bases). V lost 2 bases to trimming and J lost 1 base, with 14 bases between them. From germline, CDR1 is SGHAT and CDR2 FQNNGV. This CDR3 comprises 16 residues. The CDR3 nucleotides are TGTGCCAGCAGCTTAAGATTTGGACAGAAGAACACTGAAGCTTTCTTT. Protein product: CASSLRFGQKNTEAFF. Full variable domain (missing parts from reference TRBV11-2 and TRBJ1-1): EAGVAQSPRYKIIEKRQSVAFWCNPISGHATLYWYQQILGQGPKLLIQFQNNGVVDDSQLPKDRFSAERLKGVDSTLKIQPAKLEDSAVYLCASSLRFGQKNTEAFFGQGTRLTVV.

The chain is built from TRBV5-1 and TRBJ2-7; 7 positions agree with TRBD1. V was clipped by 4 bases and J by 2 bases; unmatched bases: 9. Germline assignment: CDR1 SGHRS and CDR2 YFSETQ. The CDR3 spans 15 residues. The CDR3: CASSATGIHPYEQYF. CDR3 DNA: TGCGCCAGCAGCGCGACAGGGATTCATCCCTACGAGCAGTACTTC.

The genes are TRBV9 and TRBJ2-1; TRBD1 matches at 9 bases. The length of the CDR3 is 14 residues. Germline lookup yields CDR1 SGDLS and CDR2 YYNGEE. Trimming at V came to 3 bases and at J to 4 bases, leaving 2 bases not matched to a gene. This chain's CDR3 is CASSEGTGYNEQFF. The CDR3 DNA reads TGTGCCAGCAGCGAAGGGACAGGGTACAATGAGCAGTTCTTC.

This clonotype appeared many times. An end of the junction differs from the germline gene, which may be a read error. V gene TRBV18 combines with J gene TRBJ2-5; TRBD2 agrees at 8 bases. This CDR3 is built from 13 residues. CDR1 KGHSH and CDR2 LQKENI come from the germline V gene. CDR3 amino acids: CASSPGLGETQYF. In DNA form, the CDR3 reads TGCGCCAGCAGCCCGGGACTAGGAGAGACCCAGTACTTC. The full variable domain, its missing parts supplied by reference TRBV18 and TRBJ2-5, is NAGVMQNPRHLVRRRGQEARLRCSPMKGHSHVYWYRQLPEEGLKFMVYLQKENIIDESGMPKERFSAEFPKEGPSILRIQQVVRGDSAAYFCASSPGLGETQYFGPGTRLLVL.

This clonotype was counted a few times. The chain carries TRBV5-6 and TRBJ2-3, with D unclear. Trimming removed 6 bases from V and 7 bases from J, with 24 bases in between. The germline V gene encodes CDR1 SGHDT and CDR2 YYEEEE. The CDR3 covers 16 residues. The CDR3 loop reads CASTSRWKDPPNTQYF. CDR3 coding DNA: TGTGCCAGCACGTCCAGATGGAAGGATCCCCCGAATACGCAGTATTTT.

In its sample, this clonotype was seen a few times. The chain uses TRBV28 and TRBJ2-7; 11 nucleotides agree with TRBD1. This CDR3 is built from 16 residues. Germline CDR1 MDHEN, CDR2 SYDVKM. V shed 7 bases and J 3 bases; nucleotides not matched to a gene: 11. The CDR3 DNA sequence: TGTGCCAGCACTCCGTTGCGGGACAGGGGGATCTACGAGCAGTACTTC. It is translated as CASTPLRDRGIYEQYF. Filled out from reference TRBV28 and TRBJ2-7, the complete variable domain reads DVKVTQSSRYLVKRTGEKVFLECVQDMDHENMFWYRQDPGLGLRLIYFSYDVKMKEKGDIPEGYSVSREKKERFSLILESASTNQTSMYLCASTPLRDRGIYEQYFGPGTRLTVT.

This clonotype was picked up many times. This chain joins TRBV5-1 and TRBJ1-5; TRBD1 aligns across 7 bases. Germline V gives CDR1 SGHRS, CDR2 YFSETQ. This CDR3 has 15 amino acids. Trimming removed 2 bases from V and 4 bases from J; junction bases left unmatched: 6. The CDR3 loop reads CASSLDDRENQPQHF. The DNA for the CDR3 is TGCGCCAGCAGCTTAGATGACAGGGAAAATCAGCCCCAGCATTTT.

The rearrangement joins TRBV5-6 to TRBJ1-2; unclear D gene. Germline V gives CDR1 SGHDT, CDR2 YYEEEE. Trimming left V 0 bases short and J 4 bases short, with 19 bases between. This CDR3 has 17 residues. The CDR3 spells CASSLGHTRDIIYGYTF. CDR3 DNA: TGTGCCAGCAGCTTGGGACATACCCGTGACATCATCTATGGCTACACCTTC.

This clonotype has a handful of counts. The CDR3 protein is CASSFASSYEQYF. The CDR3 DNA is TGTGCCAGCAGCTTCGCCAGCTCCTACGAGCAGTACTTC. The V gene is TRBV7-9, the J gene TRBJ2-7; D is unclear. This CDR3 has 13 amino acids. V shed 3 bases and J shed 0 bases, with 6 bases lying between them. Germline CDR1 reads SEHNR; CDR2 reads FQNEAQ (reference sequence).

This clonotype was detected a few times. The chain carries TRBV10-3 and TRBJ2-7; the D gene is possibly TRBD2 (5 bases). V gave up 7 bases and J gave up 6 bases, with 19 bases separating them. The CDR3 loop spans 14 amino acids. From germline, CDR1 is ENHRY and CDR2 SYGVKD. The CDR3 DNA follows: TGTGCCATCAAGAACGGCGAGGGCATCCGCGAGCAGTACTTC. Residues: CAIKNGEGIREQYF.

This clonotype was counted only a few times. The V call is TRBV19, the J call TRBJ2-1, with 8 positions matching TRBD2. The V segment lost 10 bases and the J segment 3 bases; nucleotides outside the gene matches: 11. Germline loops: CDR1 LNHDA, CDR2 SQIVND (reference sequence). This CDR3 contains 15 residues. CDR3 loop: CATRPRGGIYNEQFF. The CDR3 region has the DNA TGTGCCACCCGACCCCGGGGGGGAATCTACAATGAGCAGTTCTTC.

This clonotype has ten or more counts. The chain is built from TRBV5-6 and TRBJ1-1; 7 bases line up with TRBD1. Germline CDR1 reads SGHDT; CDR2 reads YYEEEE. This CDR3 spans 12 amino acids. V shed 5 bases, J shed 4 bases, and the junction held 2 bases outside the gene matches. The CDR3 DNA sequence: TGTGCCAGCAGTCACAGGGGCACTGAAGCTTTCTTT. Protein product: CASSHRGTEAFF.

This rearrangement joins TRBV5-1 to TRBJ1-1; possible D gene TRBD1, 6 bases. This CDR3 has 14 residues. CDR1 is SGHRS, CDR2 YFSETQ, per germline. V lost 0 bases to trimming and J lost 1 base, with 7 bases between them. CDR3 sequence: CASSLGGQNTEAFF. Written as DNA, the CDR3 is TGCGCCAGCAGCTTGGGGGGACAGAACACTGAAGCTTTCTTT.

This clonotype was seen a few times. This chain links TRBV5-1 with TRBJ1-4, with 12 bases fitting TRBD1. CDR3 size: 16 residues. J gave up 7 bases and V 3 bases, and 7 bases lay outside the gene matches. CDR1 and CDR2 from the germline V gene are SGHRS and YFSETQ. The CDR3 region is CASSWGQGALAEKLFF. In DNA form, the CDR3 reads TGCGCCAGCAGCTGGGGACAGGGGGCGCTGGCTGAAAAACTGTTTTTT.

This clonotype was picked up many times. V is TRBV12-3 or TRBV12-4 and J is TRBJ2-2, with 12 bases aligning to TRBD2. V lost 8 bases to trimming and J lost 5 bases; unmatched junction nucleotides: 9. The CDR3 contains 16 residues. This CDR3 reads CASPVSTSGGTGELFF. CDR3 coding DNA: TGTGCCAGCCCAGTCTCGACTAGCGGGGGTACCGGGGAGCTGTTTTTT.

The chain uses TRBV2 and TRBJ2-3; TRBD1 is a possible D gene (5 bases). The CDR3 totals 14 residues. Germline lookup yields CDR1 SNHLY and CDR2 FYNNEI. V dropped 4 bases and J dropped 1 base, with 9 bases sitting between them. The CDR3 nucleotides read TGTGCCAGCAGTGTGGGGCCAGGCACAGATACGCAGTATTTT. It encodes CASSVGPGTDTQYF.